Listed below are T cell receptor beta chains from one sample, sequenced in a study of shared clonotypes between healthy human individuals. Clones were sequenced by immunoSEQ multiplex PCR, and TCRdb holds only the in-frame ones, with some missing. Among about 680,000 clones listed, just over 90% were seen once. Sequenced sample: naive CD8+ T cells sorted from blood. These receptors originate from a man aged 30 to 39 in good health. CDR3s include the opening cysteine and the closing phenylalanine or tryptophan. The D gene is left open where the match is weak. Size is omitted from some rows. Given values are once, few, many or a class for expanded clones.

>.|TRBJ1-4|TRBV11-2|.
CASSLVRTLATNEKLFF
TGTGCCAGCAGCTTAGTAAGAACCCTAGCAACTAATGAAAAACTGTTTTTT
>.|TRBJ2-1|TRBV19|.
CASSISASSEQFF
TGTGCCAGTAGTATTTCCGCGAGCAGTGAGCAGTTCTTC
>TRBD2|TRBJ2-3|TRBV28|.
CASSLRAGGQDTQYF
TGTGCCAGCAGTTTACGGGCGGGAGGGCAAGATACGCAGTATTTT
>.|TRBJ2-7|TRBV4-1|.
CASSQAQEGRGYEQYF
TGCGCCAGCAGCCAAGCTCAGGAGGGGAGAGGTTACGAGCAGTACTTC
>.|TRBJ2-7|TRBV5-4|once
CASSSVMGLSEQYF
TGTGCCAGCAGCTCTGTTATGGGCCTCTCCGAGCAGTACTTC
>TRBD2|TRBJ2-1|TRBV18|.
CASSPPSAGDYNEQFF
TGTGCCAGCTCACCCCCATCAGCGGGGGACTACAATGAGCAGTTCTTC
>TRBD2|TRBJ2-1|TRBV7-6|.
CASSLAPREGSYNEQFF
TGTGCCAGCAGCTTAGCCCCGCGGGAGGGCTCCTACAATGAGCAGTTCTTC
>TRBD2|TRBJ2-1|TRBV7-9|.
CASSPSGSRYNEQFF
TGTGCCAGCAGCCCTAGCGGGAGTAGGTACAATGAGCAGTTCTTC
>.|TRBJ2-7|TRBV5-6|once
CASSFFMDSYEQYF
TGTGCCAGCAGCTTCTTTATGGACTCCTACGAGCAGTACTTC
>.|TRBJ2-7|TRBV7-9|.
CASRLDSFYEQYF
TGTGCCAGCAGACTGGACAGTTTCTACGAGCAGTACTTC
>.|TRBJ1-2|TRBV14|.
CASSQWGNYGYTF
TGTGCCAGCAGCCAATGGGGTAACTATGGCTACACCTTC
>TRBD2|TRBJ2-1|TRBV5-4|.
CASSLDLAGDYNEQFF
TGTGCCAGCAGCTTGGACCTAGCGGGGGATTACAATGAGCAGTTCTTC
>.|TRBJ2-7|TRBV14|.
CASSQDPGFTIYEQYF
TGTGCCAGCAGCCAAGATCCAGGCTTCACTATCTACGAGCAGTACTTC
>TRBD1|TRBJ2-7|TRBV19|.
CATGLTGASYEQYF
TGTGCCACCGGTTTGACAGGGGCCTCCTACGAGCAGTACTTC
>.|TRBJ2-7|TRBV19|.
CASSIGTAPEQYF
TGTGCCAGTAGTATAGGAACAGCTCCCGAGCAGTACTTC
>.|TRBJ2-4|TRBV2|.
CASRGKFQYF
TGTGCCAGCAGGGGGAAGTTTCAGTACTTC
>TRBD2|TRBJ2-5|TRBV5-1|.
CASSLSAGEQETQYF
TGCGCCAGCAGCTTATCAGCGGGAGAGCAAGAGACCCAGTACTTC
>.|TRBJ2-7|TRBV5-4|.
CASSGPSYEQYF
TGTGCCAGTAGCGGCCCCTCCTACGAGCAGTACTTC
>TRBD2|TRBJ2-3|TRBV9|.
CASSSGSTDTQYF
TGTGCCAGCAGTAGCGGGAGCACAGATACGCAGTATTTT
>TRBD2|TRBJ2-1|TRBV7-8|.
CASSLDPLAGGNNEQFF
TGTGCCAGCAGCTTAGACCCACTAGCGGGAGGCAACAATGAGCAGTTCTTC
>TRBD1|TRBJ1-1|TRBV28|once
CASRRTGITEAFF
TGTGCCAGCAGGCGGACAGGGATCACTGAAGCTTTCTTT